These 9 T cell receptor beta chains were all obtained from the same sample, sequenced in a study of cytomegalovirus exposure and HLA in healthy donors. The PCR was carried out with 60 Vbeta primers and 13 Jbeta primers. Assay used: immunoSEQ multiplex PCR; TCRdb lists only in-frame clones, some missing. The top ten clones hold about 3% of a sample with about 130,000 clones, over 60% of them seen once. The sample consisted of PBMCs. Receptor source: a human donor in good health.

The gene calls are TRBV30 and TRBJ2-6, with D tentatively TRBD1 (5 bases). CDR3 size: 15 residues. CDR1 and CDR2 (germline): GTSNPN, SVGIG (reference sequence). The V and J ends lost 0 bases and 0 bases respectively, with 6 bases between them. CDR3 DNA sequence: TGTGCCTGGAGTGTGACAGTCTCTGGGGCCAACGTCCTGACTTTC. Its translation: CAWSVTVSGANVLTF.

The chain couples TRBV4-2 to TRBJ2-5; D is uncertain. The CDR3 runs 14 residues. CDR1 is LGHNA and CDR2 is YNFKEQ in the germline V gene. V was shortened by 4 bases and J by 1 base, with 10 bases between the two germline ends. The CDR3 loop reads CASSPGNLQETQYF. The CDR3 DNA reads TGTGCCAGCAGCCCAGGAAACCTCCAAGAGACCCAGTACTTC.

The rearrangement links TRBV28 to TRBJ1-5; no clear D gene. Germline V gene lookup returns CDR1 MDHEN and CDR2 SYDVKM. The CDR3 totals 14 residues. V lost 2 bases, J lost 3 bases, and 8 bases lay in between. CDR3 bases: TGTGCCAGCAGTTTAGGAGGGTTCAATCAGCCCCAGCATTTT. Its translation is CASSLGGFNQPQHF.

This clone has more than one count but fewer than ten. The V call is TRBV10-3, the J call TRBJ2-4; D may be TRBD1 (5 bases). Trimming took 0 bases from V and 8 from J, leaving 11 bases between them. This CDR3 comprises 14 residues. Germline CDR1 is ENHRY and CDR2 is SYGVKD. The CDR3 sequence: CAISESQGVDIQYF. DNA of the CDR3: TGTGCCATCAGTGAGTCACAAGGGGTGGACATTCAGTACTTC.

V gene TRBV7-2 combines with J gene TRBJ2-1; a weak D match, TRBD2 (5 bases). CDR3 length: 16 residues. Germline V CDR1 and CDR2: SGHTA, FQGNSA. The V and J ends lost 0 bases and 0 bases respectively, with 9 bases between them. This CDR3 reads CASSLAQTSSYNEQFF. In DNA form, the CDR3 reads TGTGCCAGCAGCTTAGCGCAAACTAGCTCCTACAATGAGCAGTTCTTC.

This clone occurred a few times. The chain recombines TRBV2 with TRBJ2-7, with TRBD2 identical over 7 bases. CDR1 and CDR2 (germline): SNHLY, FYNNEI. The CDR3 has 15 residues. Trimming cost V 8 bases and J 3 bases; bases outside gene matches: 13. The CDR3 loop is CASQTGIAGDYEQYF. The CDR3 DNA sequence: TGTGCCAGCCAGACCGGGATAGCGGGCGACTACGAGCAGTACTTC.

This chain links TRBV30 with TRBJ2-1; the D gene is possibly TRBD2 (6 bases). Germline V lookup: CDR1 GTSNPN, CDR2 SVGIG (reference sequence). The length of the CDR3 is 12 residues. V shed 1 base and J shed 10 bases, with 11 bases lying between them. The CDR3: CAWSGGGKEQFF. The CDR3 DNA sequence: TGTGCCTGGAGTGGAGGAGGGAAAGAGCAGTTCTTC.

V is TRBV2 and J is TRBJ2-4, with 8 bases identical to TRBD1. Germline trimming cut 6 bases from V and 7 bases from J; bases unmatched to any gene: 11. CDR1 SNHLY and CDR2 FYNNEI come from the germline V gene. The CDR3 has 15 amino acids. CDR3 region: CASRLDRADYNIQYF. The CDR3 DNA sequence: TGTGCCAGCAGATTGGACAGGGCTGACTATAACATTCAGTACTTC.

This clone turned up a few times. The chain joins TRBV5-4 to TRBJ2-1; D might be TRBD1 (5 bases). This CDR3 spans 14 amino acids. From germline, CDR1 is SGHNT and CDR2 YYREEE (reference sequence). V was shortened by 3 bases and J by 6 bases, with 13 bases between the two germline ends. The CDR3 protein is CASSSGPAVNEQFF. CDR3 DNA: TGTGCCAGCAGCTCAGGGCCGGCGGTCAATGAGCAGTTCTTC.